Below are 20 T cell receptor beta chains sequenced from a single sample in a study of long-term antiretroviral therapy in people with HIV. Run at survey level, the immunoSEQ assay was version v3.0. Assay used: immunoSEQ multiplex PCR; TCRdb lists only in-frame clones, some missing. The data show about 25,000 clones, around 80% seen once. The sequencing used unsorted PBMCs, collected 0.5 years after starting antiretroviral therapy. These receptors were collected from a middle-aged woman with HIV.

This chain connects TRBV5-5 to TRBJ2-1; unclear D gene. This CDR3 comprises 14 residues. Trimming cost V 4 bases and J 0 bases, with 8 bases left between them. Germline V gene lookup returns CDR1 SGHKS and CDR2 YYEKEE (reference sequence). CDR3 coding DNA: TGTGCCAGCAGCCAAAGGAGCTCCTACAATGAGCAGTTCTTC. Its protein is CASSQRSSYNEQFF.

The chain couples TRBV19 to TRBJ1-6; D is undetermined. The CDR3 length is 12 residues. Per germline, CDR1 LNHDA and CDR2 SQIVND (reference sequence). The V and J ends lost 8 bases and 14 bases respectively, with 16 bases between them. The CDR3 loop is CASAQPSLALHF. CDR3 bases: TGTGCCAGTGCACAGCCCTCGTTGGCCCTCCACTTT.

The chain links TRBV19 to TRBJ2-7; TRBD2 agrees at 9 bases. V lost 5 bases and J lost 3; bases outside the gene matches: 14. The CDR3 has 17 residues. CDR1 and CDR2 from the germline V gene are LNHDA and SQIVND (reference sequence). The CDR3 sequence: CASSAHLGAGGNYEQYF. The CDR3 bases are TGTGCCAGTAGTGCCCACTTAGGAGCGGGGGGTAACTACGAGCAGTACTTC. Full variable domain (outside the CDR3, taken from reference TRBV19 and TRBJ2-7): DGGITQSPKYLFRKEGQNVTLSCEQNLNHDAMYWYRQDPGQGLRLIYYSQIVNDFQKGDIAEGYSVSREKKESFPLTVTSAQKNPTAFYLCASSAHLGAGGNYEQYFGPGTRLTVT.

The chain links TRBV4-3 to TRBJ2-7, with no clear D. The V and J ends lost 0 bases and 6 bases respectively, with 9 bases between them. The CDR3 runs to 13 residues. CDR1 and CDR2 (germline): LGHNA, YSLEER. As DNA, the CDR3 is TGCGCCAGCAGCCAAGATAGATCTGGCGAGCAGTACTTC. This gives the protein CASSQDRSGEQYF.

The chain has TRBV9 and TRBJ2-3; 8 bases are shared with TRBD2. The V gene end was trimmed by 0 bases and the J gene end by 2 bases; junction bases not matched to a gene: 14. CDR3 length: 19 residues. Germline CDR1 reads SGDLS; CDR2 reads YYNGEE. CDR3 sequence reads: CASSVGLGPGTRVTDTQYF. CDR3 nucleotide sequence: TGTGCCAGCAGCGTAGGATTGGGCCCCGGGACTAGGGTCACAGATACGCAGTATTTT.

The chain combines TRBV28 with TRBJ1-2; 8 positions agree with TRBD1. V trimming: 3 bases; J trimming: 8 bases; junction bases outside the gene matches: 8. The CDR3 sequence is 14 residues long. From germline, CDR1 is MDHEN and CDR2 SYDVKM. The chain's CDR3 is CASSFRVQGGGYTF. In nucleotides, the CDR3 is TGTGCCAGCAGTTTCCGGGTACAGGGGGGGGGCTACACCTTC.

This sequence joins TRBV9 and TRBJ1-2; weak D call: TRBD1 (5 bases). The germline CDR1 and CDR2 sequences are SGDLS and YYNGEE. The CDR3 is 13 residues long. V shed 0 bases and J shed 10 bases, with 13 bases lying between them. CDR3 nucleotide sequence: TGTGCCAGCAGCGTAGGGAGGGGAGGGGACTACACCTTC. It specifies CASSVGRGGDYTF. The whole variable domain, filled in from reference TRBV9 and TRBJ1-2, reads DSGVTQTPKHLITATGQRVTLRCSPRSGDLSVYWYQQSLDQGLQFLIQYYNGEERAKGNILERFSAQQFPDLHSELNLSSLELGDSALYFCASSVGRGGDYTFGSGTRLTVV.

The chain combines TRBV6-1 with TRBJ2-2; 9 bases fit TRBD2. Germline V CDR1 and CDR2: MNHNS, SASEGT. This CDR3 is 14 amino acids long. Trimming took 8 bases from V and 6 from J; bases not matched to a gene: 7. CDR3 nucleotides: TGTGCCAGCGTTGTCCTAGCGGGACCCGGGGAGCTGTTTTTT. Amino acid sequence: CASVVLAGPGELFF.

The chain employs TRBV9 and TRBJ1-4; D may be TRBD1 (5 bases). The CDR3 is made up of 15 amino acids. CDR1 and CDR2 from the germline V gene are SGDLS and YYNGEE. Trimming left V 2 bases short and J 0 bases short, with 8 bases between. CDR3 protein: CASSVGTATNEKLFF. The CDR3 bases are TGTGCCAGCAGCGTGGGGACGGCAACTAATGAAAAACTGTTTTTT. Combining the CDR3 with reference TRBV9 and TRBJ1-4 gives the whole variable domain DSGVTQTPKHLITATGQRVTLRCSPRSGDLSVYWYQQSLDQGLQFLIQYYNGEERAKGNILERFSAQQFPDLHSELNLSSLELGDSALYFCASSVGTATNEKLFFGSGTQLSVL.

The chain employs TRBV7-3 and TRBJ1-3; D remains unclear. The V gene's germline CDR1 is SGHTA and CDR2 FQGTGA. The CDR3 has 14 residues. Trimming pared 2 bases from V and 1 base from J, leaving 6 bases between. The DNA of the CDR3 is TGTGCCAGCAGCTTATCAGATTCTGGAAACACCATATATTTT. Translating it yields CASSLSDSGNTIYF.

The chain combines TRBV6-5 with TRBJ2-7; no definite D call. The CDR3 has 11 amino acids. V was pared by 10 bases and J by 5 bases, with 12 bases between. Germline V CDR1 and CDR2: MNHEY, SVGAGI. CDR3 bases: TGTGCCACCAACGATGCTAACGAGCAGTACTTC. It encodes CATNDANEQYF.

The chain employs TRBV4-2 and TRBJ2-7, with a tentative D call TRBD1 (6 bases). CDR1 and CDR2 (germline): LGHNA, YNFKEQ. The CDR3 extends over 16 amino acids. The V gene lost 0 bases and the J gene lost 4 bases, with 16 bases spanning the gap. DNA of the CDR3: TGTGCCAGCAGCCAAGATAGTAGTGGTAGGGGGTACGAGCAGTACTTC. This gives the protein CASSQDSSGRGYEQYF.

The chain has TRBV7-9 and TRBJ2-1, with D uncertain. Deletions cut 5 bases from V and 9 bases from J, with 11 bases between. The CDR3 has 12 amino acids. The germline gives CDR1 SEHNR, CDR2 FQNEAQ (reference sequence). For the CDR3, the DNA is TGTGCCAGCAGCCCCCGAGGTGGTGAGCAGTTCTTC. It yields the protein CASSPRGGEQFF.

The chain joins TRBV4-3 to TRBJ1-1, with unresolved D. The germline V gene has CDR1 LGHNA and CDR2 YSLEER. The CDR3 has 15 residues. V lost 1 base and J lost 4, with 13 bases in between. CDR3 in DNA: TGCGCCAGCAGCCAAGGTCTCTGGGAGGGCACTGAAGCTTTCTTT. It is translated as CASSQGLWEGTEAFF.

J is TRBJ2-3 and V is TRBV4-2; D not resolved. The CDR3 totals 14 residues. Germline CDR1 reads LGHNA; CDR2 reads YNFKEQ. Deletions cut 0 bases from V and 2 bases from J, with 6 bases between. The CDR3 DNA sequence: TGTGCCAGCAGCCAAGATGGGTCCACAGATACGCAGTATTTT. Its protein is CASSQDGSTDTQYF.

This chain uses TRBV19 with TRBJ2-4, with 9 bases lining up with TRBD1. CDR1 and CDR2 from the germline V gene are LNHDA and SQIVND (reference sequence). V was clipped by 4 bases and J by 13 bases; unmatched bases: 11. The CDR3 totals 14 residues. CDR3 sequence (DNA): TGTGCCAGTAGTACGGGACAGGGATGGACTGGCCAGTACTTC. It specifies CASSTGQGWTGQYF. Looking up the rest from reference TRBV19 and TRBJ2-4 gives the full variable domain: DGGITQSPKYLFRKEGQNVTLSCEQNLNHDAMYWYRQDPGQGLRLIYYSQIVNDFQKGDIAEGYSVSREKKESFPLTVTSAQKNPTAFYLCASSTGQGWTGQYFGAGTRLSVL.

The table lists this clone with a few counts. This rearrangement joins TRBV27 to TRBJ1-3; D ambiguous. This CDR3 has 14 residues. Per germline, CDR1 MNHEY and CDR2 SMNVEV (reference sequence). Trimming left V 4 bases short and J 1 base short, with 8 bases between. This CDR3 is CASSWRGSGNTIYF. CDR3 sequence (DNA): TGTGCCAGCAGTTGGCGAGGATCTGGAAACACCATATATTTT.

The gene calls are TRBV5-1 and TRBJ2-1, with 14 bases lining up with TRBD2. The V segment lost 4 bases and the J segment 9 bases; nucleotides outside the gene matches: 9. The CDR3 spans 16 residues. Germline CDR1 reads SGHRS; CDR2 reads YFSETQ. The CDR3, as DNA: TGCGCCAGCAGCGGACCGACTAGCGGGGGGGCGGGTGAGCAGTTCTTC. This translates into CASSGPTSGGAGEQFF.

This chain joins TRBV7-2 and TRBJ2-1; 8 bases map to TRBD2. V lost 1 base, J lost 12 bases, and 11 bases stayed unmatched. The CDR3 is made up of 15 amino acids. The germline CDR1 and CDR2 sequences are SGHTA and FQGNSA. The CDR3 spells CASSLGFVGGVGQFF. CDR3 DNA sequence: TGTGCCAGCAGCTTAGGATTCGTCGGGGGGGTCGGGCAGTTCTTC.

The rearrangement uses TRBV2 and TRBJ2-2; D is unclear. The germline V gene has CDR1 SNHLY and CDR2 FYNNEI. CDR3 length: 11 residues. Trimming left V 6 bases short and J 2 bases short, with 1 base between. The CDR3 protein is CASSNTGELFF. The DNA for the CDR3 is TGTGCCAGCAGCAACACCGGGGAGCTGTTTTTT.